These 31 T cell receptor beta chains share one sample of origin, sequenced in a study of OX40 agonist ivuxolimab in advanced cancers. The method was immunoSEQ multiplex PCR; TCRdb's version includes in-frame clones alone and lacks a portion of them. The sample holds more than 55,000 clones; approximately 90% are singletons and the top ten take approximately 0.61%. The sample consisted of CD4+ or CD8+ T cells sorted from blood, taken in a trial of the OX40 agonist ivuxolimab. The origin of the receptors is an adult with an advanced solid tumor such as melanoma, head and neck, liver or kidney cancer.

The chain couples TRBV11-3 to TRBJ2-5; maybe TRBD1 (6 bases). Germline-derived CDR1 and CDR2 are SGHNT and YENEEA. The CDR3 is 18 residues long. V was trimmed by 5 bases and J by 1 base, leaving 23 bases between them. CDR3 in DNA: TGTGCCAGCAGCCATGGACAGTTAAGGGCTGAACTCCAAGAGACCCAGTACTTC. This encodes CASSHGQLRAELQETQYF.

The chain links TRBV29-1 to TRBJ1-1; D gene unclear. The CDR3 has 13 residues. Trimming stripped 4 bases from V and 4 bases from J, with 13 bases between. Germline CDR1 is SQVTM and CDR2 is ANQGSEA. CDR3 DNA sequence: TGCAGCGTTGTTTACACCCCGGGCACTGAAGCTTTCTTT. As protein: CSVVYTPGTEAFF. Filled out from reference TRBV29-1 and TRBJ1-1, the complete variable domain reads SAVISQKPSRDICQRGTSLTIQCQVDSQVTMMFWYRQQPGQSLTLIATANQGSEATYESGFVIDKFPISRPNLTFSTLTVSNMSPEDSSIYLCSVVYTPGTEAFFGQGTRLTVV.

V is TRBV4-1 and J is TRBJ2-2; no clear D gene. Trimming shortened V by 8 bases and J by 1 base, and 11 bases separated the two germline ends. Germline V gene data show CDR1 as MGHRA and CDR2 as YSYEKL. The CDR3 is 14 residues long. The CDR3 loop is CASRAGENTGELFF. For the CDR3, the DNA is TGCGCCAGCCGTGCTGGAGAGAACACCGGGGAGCTGTTTTTT.

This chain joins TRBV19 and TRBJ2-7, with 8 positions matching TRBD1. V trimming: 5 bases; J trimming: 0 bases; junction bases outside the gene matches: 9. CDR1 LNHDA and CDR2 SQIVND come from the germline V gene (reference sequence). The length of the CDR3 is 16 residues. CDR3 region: CASSPGTGTFSYEQYF. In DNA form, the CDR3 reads TGTGCCAGTAGTCCAGGGACAGGAACTTTCTCCTACGAGCAGTACTTC. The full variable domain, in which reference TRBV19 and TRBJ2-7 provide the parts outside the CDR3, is DGGITQSPKYLFRKEGQNVTLSCEQNLNHDAMYWYRQDPGQGLRLIYYSQIVNDFQKGDIAEGYSVSREKKESFPLTVTSAQKNPTAFYLCASSPGTGTFSYEQYFGPGTRLTVT.

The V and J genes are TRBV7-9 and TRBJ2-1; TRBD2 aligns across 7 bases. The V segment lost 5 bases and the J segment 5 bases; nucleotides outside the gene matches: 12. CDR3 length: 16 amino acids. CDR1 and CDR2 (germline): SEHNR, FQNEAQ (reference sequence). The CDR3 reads CASSHKSGKGHNEQFF. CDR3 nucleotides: TGTGCCAGCAGCCATAAGAGCGGGAAAGGACACAATGAGCAGTTCTTC. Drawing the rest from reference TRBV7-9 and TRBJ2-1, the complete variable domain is DTGVSQNPRHKITKRGQNVTFRCDPISEHNRLYWYRQTLGQGPEFLTYFQNEAQLEKSRLLSDRFSAERPKGSFSTLEIQRTEQGDSAMYLCASSHKSGKGHNEQFFGPGTRLTVL.

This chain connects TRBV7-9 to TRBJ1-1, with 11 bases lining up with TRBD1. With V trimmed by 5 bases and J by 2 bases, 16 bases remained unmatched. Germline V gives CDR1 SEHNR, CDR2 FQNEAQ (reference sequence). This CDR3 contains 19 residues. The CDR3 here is CASSLRLGTGGSGNTEAFF. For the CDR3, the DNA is TGTGCCAGCAGCCTAAGGCTCGGGACAGGGGGAAGTGGTAACACTGAAGCTTTCTTT.

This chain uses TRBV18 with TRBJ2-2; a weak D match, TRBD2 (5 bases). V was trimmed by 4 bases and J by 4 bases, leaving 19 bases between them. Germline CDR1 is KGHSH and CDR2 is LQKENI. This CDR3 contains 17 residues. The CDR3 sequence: CASSLSPDSPSTGELFF. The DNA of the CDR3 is TGTGCCAGCTCACTCTCACCGGACTCACCCTCCACCGGGGAGCTGTTTTTT.

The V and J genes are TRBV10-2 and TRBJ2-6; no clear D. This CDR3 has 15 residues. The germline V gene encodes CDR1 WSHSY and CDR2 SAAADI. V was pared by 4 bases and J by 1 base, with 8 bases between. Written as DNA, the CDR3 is TGCGCCAGCAGTGGTGCCCTATCTGGGGCCAACGTCCTGACTTTC. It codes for CASSGALSGANVLTF.

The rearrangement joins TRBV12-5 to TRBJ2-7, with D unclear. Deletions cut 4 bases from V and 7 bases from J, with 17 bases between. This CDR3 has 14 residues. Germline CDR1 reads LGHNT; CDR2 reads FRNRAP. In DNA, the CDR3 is TGTGCTAGTGGTTCTCGGCCCCTTATGGAGGAGCAGTACTTC. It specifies CASGSRPLMEEQYF.

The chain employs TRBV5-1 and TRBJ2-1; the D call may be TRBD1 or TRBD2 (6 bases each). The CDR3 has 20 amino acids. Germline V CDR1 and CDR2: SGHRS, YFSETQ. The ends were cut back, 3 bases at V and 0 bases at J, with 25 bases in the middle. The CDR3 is CASSYQGLVAAKSSYNEQFF. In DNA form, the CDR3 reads TGCGCCAGCAGCTACCAGGGGTTGGTAGCGGCTAAGAGCTCCTACAATGAGCAGTTCTTC.

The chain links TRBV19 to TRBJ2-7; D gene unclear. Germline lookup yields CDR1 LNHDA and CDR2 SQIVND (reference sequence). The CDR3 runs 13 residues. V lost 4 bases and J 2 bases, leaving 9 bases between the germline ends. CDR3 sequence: CASSTGFTYEQYF. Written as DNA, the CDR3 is TGTGCCAGTAGTACCGGATTTACCTACGAGCAGTACTTC.

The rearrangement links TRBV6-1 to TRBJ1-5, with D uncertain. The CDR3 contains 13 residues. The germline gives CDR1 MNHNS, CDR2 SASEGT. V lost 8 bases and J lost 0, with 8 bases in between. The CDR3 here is CASRGYSNQPQHF. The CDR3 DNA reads TGTGCCAGCCGAGGGTATAGCAATCAGCCCCAGCATTTT.

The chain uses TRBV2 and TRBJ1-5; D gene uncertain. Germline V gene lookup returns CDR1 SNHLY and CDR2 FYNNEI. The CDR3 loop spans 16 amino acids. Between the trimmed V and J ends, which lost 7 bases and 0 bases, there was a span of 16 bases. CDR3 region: CASTDTTHYSNQPQHF. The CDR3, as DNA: TGTGCCAGCACCGACACGACACATTATAGCAATCAGCCCCAGCATTTT.

This CDR3 is CASSFAGKTDTQYF. The DNA for the CDR3 is TGTGCCAGCAGTTTCGCGGGAAAGACAGATACGCAGTATTTT. The rearrangement uses TRBV27 and TRBJ2-3; maybe TRBD2 (6 bases). The CDR3 covers 14 residues. The V and J ends lost 3 bases and 3 bases respectively, with 10 bases between them. CDR1 is MNHEY, CDR2 SMNVEV, per germline (reference sequence).

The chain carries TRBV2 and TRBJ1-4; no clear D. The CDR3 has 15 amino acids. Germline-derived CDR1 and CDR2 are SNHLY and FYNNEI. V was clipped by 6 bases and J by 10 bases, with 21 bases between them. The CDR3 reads CASSQETNNRRKLFF. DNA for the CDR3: TGTGCCAGCAGCCAGGAGACCAACAATCGTCGAAAACTGTTTTTT.

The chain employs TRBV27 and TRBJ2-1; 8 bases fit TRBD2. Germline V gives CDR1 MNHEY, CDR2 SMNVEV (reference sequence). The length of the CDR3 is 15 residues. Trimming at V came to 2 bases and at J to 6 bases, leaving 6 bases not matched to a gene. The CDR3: CASSLPPGGRNEQFF. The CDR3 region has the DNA TGTGCCAGCAGTTTACCTCCGGGAGGGCGCAATGAGCAGTTCTTC.

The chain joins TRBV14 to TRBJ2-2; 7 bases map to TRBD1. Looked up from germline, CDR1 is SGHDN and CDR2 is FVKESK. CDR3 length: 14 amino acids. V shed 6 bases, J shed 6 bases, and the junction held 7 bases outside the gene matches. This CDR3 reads CASRRPGGSGELFF. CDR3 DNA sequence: TGTGCCAGCAGGCGACCAGGGGGTTCCGGGGAGCTGTTTTTT. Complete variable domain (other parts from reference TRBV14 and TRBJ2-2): EAGVTQFPSHSVIEKGQTVTLRCDPISGHDNLYWYRRVMGKEIKFLLHFVKESKQDESGMPNNRFLAERTGGTYSTLKVQPAELEDSGVYFCASRRPGGSGELFFGEGSRLTVL.

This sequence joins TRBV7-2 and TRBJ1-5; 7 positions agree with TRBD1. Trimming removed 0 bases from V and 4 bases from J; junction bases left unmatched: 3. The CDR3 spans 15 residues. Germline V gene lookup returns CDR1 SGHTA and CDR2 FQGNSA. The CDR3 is CASSLAGQYNQPQHF. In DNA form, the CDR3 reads TGTGCCAGCAGCTTAGCGGGACAGTATAATCAGCCCCAGCATTTT.

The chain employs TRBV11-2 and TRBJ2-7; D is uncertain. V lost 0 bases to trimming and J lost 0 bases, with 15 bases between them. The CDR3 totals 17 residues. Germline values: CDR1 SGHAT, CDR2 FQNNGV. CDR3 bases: TGTGCCAGCAGCTTAGATGGCTTTAGCTACGTCTCCTACGAGCAGTACTTC. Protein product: CASSLDGFSYVSYEQYF.

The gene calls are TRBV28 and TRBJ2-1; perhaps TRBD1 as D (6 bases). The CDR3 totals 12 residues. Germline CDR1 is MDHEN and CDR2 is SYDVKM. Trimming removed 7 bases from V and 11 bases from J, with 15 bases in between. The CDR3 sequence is CASNSQQGQQFF. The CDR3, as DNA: TGTGCCAGCAACAGCCAACAGGGTCAGCAGTTCTTC.

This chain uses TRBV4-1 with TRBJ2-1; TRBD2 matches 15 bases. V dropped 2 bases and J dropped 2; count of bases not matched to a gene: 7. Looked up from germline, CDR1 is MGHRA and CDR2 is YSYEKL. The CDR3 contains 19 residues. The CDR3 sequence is CASSQRTSGRASAYNEQFF. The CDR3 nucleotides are TGCGCCAGCAGCCAACGGACTAGCGGGAGGGCCAGTGCCTACAATGAGCAGTTCTTC.

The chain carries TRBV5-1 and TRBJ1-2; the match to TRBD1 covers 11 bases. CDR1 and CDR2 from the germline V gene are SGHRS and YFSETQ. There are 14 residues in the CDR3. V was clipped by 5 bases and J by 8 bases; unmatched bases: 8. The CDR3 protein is CASRIRTGGEGYTF. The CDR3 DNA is TGCGCCAGCAGAATCCGGACAGGGGGCGAGGGCTACACCTTC.

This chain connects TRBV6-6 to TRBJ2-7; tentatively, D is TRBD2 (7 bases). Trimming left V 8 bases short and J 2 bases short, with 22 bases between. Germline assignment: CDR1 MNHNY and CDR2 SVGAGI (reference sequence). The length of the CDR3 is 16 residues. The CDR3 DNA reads TGTGCCAGCGGTGCCCGAGGGGGGGGAGGCGCCTACGAGCAGTACTTC. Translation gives CASGARGGGGAYEQYF.

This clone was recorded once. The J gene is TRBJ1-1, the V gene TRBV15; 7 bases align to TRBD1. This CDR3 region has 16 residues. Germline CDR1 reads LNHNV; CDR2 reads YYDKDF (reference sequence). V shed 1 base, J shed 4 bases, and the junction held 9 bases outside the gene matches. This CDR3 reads CATSRGLQGMGTEAFF. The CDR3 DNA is TGTGCCACCAGCAGAGGATTACAGGGGATGGGCACTGAAGCTTTCTTT. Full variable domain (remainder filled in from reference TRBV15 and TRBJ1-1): DAMVIQNPRYQVTQFGKPVTLSCSQTLNHNVMYWYQQKSSQAPKLLFHYYDKDFNNEADTPDNFQSRRPNTSFCFLDIRSPGLGDTAMYLCATSRGLQGMGTEAFFGQGTRLTVV.

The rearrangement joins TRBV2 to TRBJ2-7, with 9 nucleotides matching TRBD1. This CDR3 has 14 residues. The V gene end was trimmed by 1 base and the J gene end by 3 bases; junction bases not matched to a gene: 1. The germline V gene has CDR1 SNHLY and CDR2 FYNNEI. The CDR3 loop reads CASSEVDRGYEQYF. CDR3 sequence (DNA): TGTGCCAGCAGTGAAGTGGACAGGGGCTACGAGCAGTACTTC. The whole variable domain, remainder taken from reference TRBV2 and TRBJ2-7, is EPEVTQTPSHQVTQMGQEVILRCVPISNHLYFYWYRQILGQKVEFLVSFYNNEISEKSEIFDDQFSVERPDGSNFTLKIRSTKLEDSAMYFCASSEVDRGYEQYFGPGTRLTVT.

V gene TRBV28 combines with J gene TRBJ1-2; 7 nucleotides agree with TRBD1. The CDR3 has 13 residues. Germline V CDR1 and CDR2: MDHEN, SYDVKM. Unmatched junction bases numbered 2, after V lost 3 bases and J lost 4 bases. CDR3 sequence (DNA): TGTGCCAGCAGTTTTGCAGGGGGCTATGGCTACACCTTC. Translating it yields CASSFAGGYGYTF.

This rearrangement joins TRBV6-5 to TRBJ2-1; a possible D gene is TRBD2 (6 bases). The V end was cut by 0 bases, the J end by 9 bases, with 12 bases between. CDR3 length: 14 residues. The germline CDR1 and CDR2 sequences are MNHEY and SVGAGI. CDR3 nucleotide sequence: TGTGCCAGCAGTTACTCGAGACTAGAGGGTGAGCAGTTCTTC. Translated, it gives CASSYSRLEGEQFF.

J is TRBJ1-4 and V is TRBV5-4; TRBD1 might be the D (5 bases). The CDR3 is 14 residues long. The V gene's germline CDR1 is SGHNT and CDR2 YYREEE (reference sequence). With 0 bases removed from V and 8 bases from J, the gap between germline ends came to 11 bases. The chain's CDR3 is CASSLDRRREKLFF. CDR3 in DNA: TGTGCCAGCAGCTTGGACAGGCGGAGGGAAAAACTGTTTTTT. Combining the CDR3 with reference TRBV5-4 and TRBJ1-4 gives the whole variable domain ETGVTQSPTHLIKTRGQQVTLRCSSQSGHNTVSWYQQALGQGPQFIFQYYREEENGRGNFPPRFSGLQFPNYSSELNVNALELDDSALYLCASSLDRRREKLFFGSGTQLSVL.

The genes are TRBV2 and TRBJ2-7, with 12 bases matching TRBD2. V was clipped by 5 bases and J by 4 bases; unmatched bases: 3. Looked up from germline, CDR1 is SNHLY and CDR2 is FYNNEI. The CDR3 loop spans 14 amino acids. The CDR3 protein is CASSLAGGQYEQYF. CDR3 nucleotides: TGTGCCAGCAGTCTAGCGGGAGGGCAATACGAGCAGTACTTC.

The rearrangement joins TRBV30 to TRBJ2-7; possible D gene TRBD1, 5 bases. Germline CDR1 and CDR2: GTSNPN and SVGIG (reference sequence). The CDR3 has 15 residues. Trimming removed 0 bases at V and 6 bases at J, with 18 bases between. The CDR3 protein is CAWSVVGRDFAEQYF. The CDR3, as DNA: TGTGCCTGGAGTGTCGTTGGCAGGGATTTCGCCGAGCAGTACTTC.

CDR3 region: CASSPTTPGTQYF. The CDR3 DNA reads as TGTGCCAGCAGCCCGACTACGCCCGGTACGCAGTATTTT. This chain joins TRBV7-3 and TRBJ2-3, with D possibly being TRBD2 (5 bases). CDR1 and CDR2 from the germline V gene are SGHTA and FQGTGA. This CDR3 is built from 13 residues. V dropped 5 bases and J dropped 8 bases, with 14 bases sitting between them.